This T cell receptor (beta chain) derives from a study of cytomegalovirus exposure and HLA in healthy donors. About the research overall: There were a few hundred genotyped donors. Of these, about 86% fell in the genetic ancestry cluster associated with self-reported Caucasian donors.

This clone has a single count. Its antigen is still unknown. PCR amplification relied on 60 Vbeta primers (plus 13 Jbeta primers). Using immunoSEQ multiplex PCR, the repertoire was profiled, and TCRdb retains in-frame clones only, with some absent. The table has some 95,000 clones, approximately 81% seen once. General study results and limits: A later analysis linked a missense variant in DCLRE1C to the trimming of TCR beta V and J genes. In vitro assays verified that a few CMV-associated chains recognized CMV antigens specifically.

Trimming left V 4 bases short and J 6 bases short, with 16 bases between. This CDR3 spans 15 amino acids. The germline V gene encodes CDR1 SGHRS and CDR2 YFSETQ. Material: PBMCs. The receptor was derived from a woman between 40 and 55 years old in good health and CMV-seropositive. The chain has TRBV5-1 and TRBJ1-4, with D perhaps matching TRBD1 (6 bases). CDR3 in DNA: TGCGCCAGCAGCCCGGGGACAATCGTCGATGAAAAACTGTTTTTT. It translates to CASSPGTIVDEKLFF.